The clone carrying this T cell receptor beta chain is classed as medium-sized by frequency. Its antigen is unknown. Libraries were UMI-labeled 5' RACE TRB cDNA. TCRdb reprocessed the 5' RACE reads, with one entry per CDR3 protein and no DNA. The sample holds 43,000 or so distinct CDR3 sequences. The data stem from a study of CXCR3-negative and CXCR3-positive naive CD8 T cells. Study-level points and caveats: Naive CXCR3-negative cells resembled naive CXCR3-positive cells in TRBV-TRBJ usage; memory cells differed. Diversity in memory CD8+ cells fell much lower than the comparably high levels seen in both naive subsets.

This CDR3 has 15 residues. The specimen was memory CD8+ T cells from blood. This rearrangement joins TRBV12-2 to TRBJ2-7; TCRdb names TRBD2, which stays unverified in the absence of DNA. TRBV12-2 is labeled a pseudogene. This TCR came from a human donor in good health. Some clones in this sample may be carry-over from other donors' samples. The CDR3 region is CASRLVGSPLSEQYF.